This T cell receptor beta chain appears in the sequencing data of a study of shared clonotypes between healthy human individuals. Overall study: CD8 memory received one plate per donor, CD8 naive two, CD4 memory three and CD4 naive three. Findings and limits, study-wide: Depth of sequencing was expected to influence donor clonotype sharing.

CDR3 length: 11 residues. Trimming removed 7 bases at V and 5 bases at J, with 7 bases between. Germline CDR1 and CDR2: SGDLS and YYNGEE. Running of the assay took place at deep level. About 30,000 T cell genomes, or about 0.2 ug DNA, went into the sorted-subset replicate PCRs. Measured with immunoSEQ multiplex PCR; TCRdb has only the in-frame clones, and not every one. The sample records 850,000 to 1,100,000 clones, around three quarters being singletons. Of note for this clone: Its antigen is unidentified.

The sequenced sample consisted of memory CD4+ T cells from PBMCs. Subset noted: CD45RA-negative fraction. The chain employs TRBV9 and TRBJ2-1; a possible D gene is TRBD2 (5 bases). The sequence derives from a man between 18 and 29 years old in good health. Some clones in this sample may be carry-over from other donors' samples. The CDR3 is CASRGNNEQFF. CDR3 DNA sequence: TGTGCCAGCCGAGGGAACAATGAGCAGTTCTTC.